This T cell receptor (beta chain) was captured by sequencing in a study of Graves' ophthalmopathy and Graves' hyperthyroidism. Study-wide context: Prior to any treatment, peripheral blood was collected at the time of initial diagnosis. Study-level findings and limits: The authors also found most expanded thyroid clonotypes above 0.001 frequency in blood.

Beta-chain TCR CDR3 regions were amplified from RNA transcripts. A first-round RT-PCR used HTBI primers, followed by a second-round multiplex PCR. TCRdb re-analysed the multiplex PCR reads in MiXCR, keeping a single row per CDR3 protein. The sample has roughly 500,000 distinct CDR3 sequences; roughly 14% are singletons. Details on this clonotype: The antigen is not known.

The CDR3 spans 14 residues. CDR1 SGHRS and CDR2 YFSETQ come from the germline V gene. The V and J ends lost 8 bases and 3 bases, in that order; junction bases with no gene match: 11. Ophthalmopathy in the donors was of moderate-to-severe activity, with CAS ≥3, NOSPECS ≥4 and duration under 3 months. Sequences were obtained from blood. This TCR came from a woman aged 25 to 45 with Graves' ophthalmopathy. This rearrangement joins TRBV5-1 to TRBJ2-7; 7 bases match TRBD2. The CDR3 here is CASLKFASGYEQYF. CDR3 nucleotides: TGCGCCAGTCTCAAATTTGCTAGCGGCTACGAGCAGTACTTC.